This T cell receptor beta chain is from a study of human T cells and chemical hapten exposure. Study summary: Enrolled patients were predominantly female and had alopecia areata, totalis or universalis. Study results and caveats: Donors in the study had alopecia, meaning their immune response may differ from healthy people's.

TCRdb reanalysed the RACE reads using MiXCR and keeps one entry per CDR3 protein. The repertoire holds some 250,000 distinct CDR3 sequences, with almost 8% as singletons. Points on this clonotype: Antigen unknown.

Time point described: pre-sensitization, week 0. Treatment here: therapeutic diphenylcyclopropenone sensitization with weekly scalp DPC. The CDR3 sequence is 16 residues long. CDR1 and CDR2 from the germline V gene are SGHTA and FQGNSA. V was pared by 2 bases and J by 6 bases, with 16 bases between. The V call is TRBV7-2, the J call TRBJ2-2, with D unresolved. Sequenced material: whole blood, taken in connection with sensitization to the hapten diphenylcyclopropenone (DPC). The sequence came from a man aged 18 to 30 with alopecia areata. Some clones in this sample may be carry-over from other donors' samples. CDR3 in DNA: TGTGCCAGCAGCTTAATCCTTGCCCCAGAGGCCGGGGAGCTGTTTTTT. Translation gives CASSLILAPEAGELFF.